This record covers a single T cell receptor (beta chain). Its antigen remains unidentified. The data were taken from a study of PD-L1 blockade in urothelial cancer. Here immunoSEQ multiplex PCR was the method, and the copy in TCRdb shows in-frame clones only, minus some. The profile shows 90,000 to 130,000 clones, under 95% of them singletons. Noted time point: peripheral blood 6 weeks after treatment start. Findings and limits, study-wide: At 3 weeks on treatment, tumor-associated clones expanded more with durable benefit.

This CDR3 spans 13 amino acids. V dropped 8 bases and J dropped 5; count of bases not matched to a gene: 6. Per the germline V gene, CDR1 is LNHDA and CDR2 is SQIVND (reference sequence). The sample was PBMCs, taken around atezolizumab (anti-PD-L1) treatment. The J gene is TRBJ1-1, the V gene TRBV19, with TRBD1 matching over 9 bases. This clonotype originated in a man in his fifties or sixties with urothelial cancer. The CDR3, as DNA: TGTGCCAGTGGGGGGACAGGGCGGACTGAAGCTTTCTTT. Its translation: CASGGTGRTEAFF.